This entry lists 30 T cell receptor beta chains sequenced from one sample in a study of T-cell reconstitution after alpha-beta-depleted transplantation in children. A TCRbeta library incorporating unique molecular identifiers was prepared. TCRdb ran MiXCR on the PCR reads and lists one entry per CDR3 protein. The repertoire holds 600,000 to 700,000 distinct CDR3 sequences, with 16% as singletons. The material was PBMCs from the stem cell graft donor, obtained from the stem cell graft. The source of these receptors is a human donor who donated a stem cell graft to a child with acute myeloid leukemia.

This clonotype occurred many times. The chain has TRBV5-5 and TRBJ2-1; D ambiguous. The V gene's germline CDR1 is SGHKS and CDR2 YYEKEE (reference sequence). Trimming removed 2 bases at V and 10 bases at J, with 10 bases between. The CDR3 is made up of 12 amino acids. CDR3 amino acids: CASSFTPGEQFF. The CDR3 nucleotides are TGTGCCAGCAGCTTCACCCCTGGGGAGCAGTTCTTC.

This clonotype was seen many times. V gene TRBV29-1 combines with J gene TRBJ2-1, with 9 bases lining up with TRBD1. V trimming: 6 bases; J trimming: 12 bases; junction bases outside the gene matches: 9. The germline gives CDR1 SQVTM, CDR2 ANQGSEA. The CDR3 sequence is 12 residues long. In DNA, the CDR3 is TGCAGCGTGCGGACAGGGGAAGGGGCGCAGTTCTTC. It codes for CSVRTGEGAQFF.

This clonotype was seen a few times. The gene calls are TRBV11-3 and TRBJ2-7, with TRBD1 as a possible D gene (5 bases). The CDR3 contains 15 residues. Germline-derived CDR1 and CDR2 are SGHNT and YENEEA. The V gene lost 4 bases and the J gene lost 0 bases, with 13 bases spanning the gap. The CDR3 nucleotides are TGTGCCAGCAGCTCGTACAGGTTACCCTCCTACGAGCAGTACTTC. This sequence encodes CASSSYRLPSYEQYF.

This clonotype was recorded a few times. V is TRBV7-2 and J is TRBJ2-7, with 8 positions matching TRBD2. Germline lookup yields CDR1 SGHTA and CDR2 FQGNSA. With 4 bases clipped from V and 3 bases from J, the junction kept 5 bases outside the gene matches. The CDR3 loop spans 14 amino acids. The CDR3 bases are TGTGCCAGCAGCTCGGGACTAGTCAACTACGAGCAGTACTTC. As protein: CASSSGLVNYEQYF.

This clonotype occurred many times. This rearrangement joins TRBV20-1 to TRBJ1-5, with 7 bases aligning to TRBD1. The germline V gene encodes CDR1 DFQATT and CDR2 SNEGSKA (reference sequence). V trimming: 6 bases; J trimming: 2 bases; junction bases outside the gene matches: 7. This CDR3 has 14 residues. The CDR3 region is CSARTGDGNQPQHF. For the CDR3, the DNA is TGCAGTGCCAGAACAGGGGACGGCAATCAGCCCCAGCATTTT.

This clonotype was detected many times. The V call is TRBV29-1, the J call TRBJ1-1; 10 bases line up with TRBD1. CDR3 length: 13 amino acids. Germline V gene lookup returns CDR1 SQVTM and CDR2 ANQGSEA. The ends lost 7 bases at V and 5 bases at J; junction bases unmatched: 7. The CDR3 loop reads CSASDRGDTEAFF. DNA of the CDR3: TGCAGCGCCTCGGACAGGGGGGATACTGAAGCTTTCTTT.

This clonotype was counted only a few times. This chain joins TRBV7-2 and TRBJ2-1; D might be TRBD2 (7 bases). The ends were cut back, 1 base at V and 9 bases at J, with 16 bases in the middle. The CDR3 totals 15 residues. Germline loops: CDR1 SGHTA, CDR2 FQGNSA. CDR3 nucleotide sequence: TGTGCCAGCAGCTTAGACGGGGGGCCCCAGGGTGAGCAGTTCTTC. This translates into CASSLDGGPQGEQFF.

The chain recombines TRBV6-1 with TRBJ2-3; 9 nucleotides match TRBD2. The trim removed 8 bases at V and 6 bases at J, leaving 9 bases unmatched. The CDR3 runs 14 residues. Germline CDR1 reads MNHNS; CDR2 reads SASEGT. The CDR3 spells CASGRAGGPDTQYF. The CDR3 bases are TGTGCCAGCGGCAGAGCGGGGGGCCCGGATACGCAGTATTTT.

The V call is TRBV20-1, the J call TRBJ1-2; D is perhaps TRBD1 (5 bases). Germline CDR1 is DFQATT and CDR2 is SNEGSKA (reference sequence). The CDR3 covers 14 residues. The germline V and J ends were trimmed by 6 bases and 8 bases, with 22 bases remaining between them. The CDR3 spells CSALPPGRGWGYTF. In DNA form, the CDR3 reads TGCAGTGCCCTCCCGCCGGGACGGGGGTGGGGCTACACCTTC.

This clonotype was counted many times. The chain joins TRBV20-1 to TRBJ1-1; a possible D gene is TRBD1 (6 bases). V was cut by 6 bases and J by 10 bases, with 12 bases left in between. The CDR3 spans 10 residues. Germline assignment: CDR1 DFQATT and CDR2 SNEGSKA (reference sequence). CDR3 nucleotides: TGCAGTGCCACAAGGGGGGTAGCTTTCTTT. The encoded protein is CSATRGVAFF.

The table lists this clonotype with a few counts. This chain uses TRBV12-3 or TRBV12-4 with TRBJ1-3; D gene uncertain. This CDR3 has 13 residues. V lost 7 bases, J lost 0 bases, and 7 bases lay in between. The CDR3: CASTQNSGNTIYF. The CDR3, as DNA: TGTGCCAGCACTCAGAACTCTGGAAACACCATATATTTT.

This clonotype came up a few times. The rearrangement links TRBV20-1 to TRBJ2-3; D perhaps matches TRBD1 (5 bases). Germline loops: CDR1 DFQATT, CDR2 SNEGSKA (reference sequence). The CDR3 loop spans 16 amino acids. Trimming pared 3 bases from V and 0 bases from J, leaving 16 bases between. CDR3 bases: TGCAGTGCTAGCCGTACAGGCCCGTCTAGCACAGATACGCAGTATTTT. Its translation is CSASRTGPSSTDTQYF.

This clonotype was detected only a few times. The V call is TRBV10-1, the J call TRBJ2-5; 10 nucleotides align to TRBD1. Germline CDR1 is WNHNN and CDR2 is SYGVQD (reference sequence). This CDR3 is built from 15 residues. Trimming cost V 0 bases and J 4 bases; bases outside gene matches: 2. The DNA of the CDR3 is TGCGCCAGCAGTGAGTCCGGACAGGGGGGAGAGACCCAGTACTTC. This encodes CASSESGQGGETQYF.

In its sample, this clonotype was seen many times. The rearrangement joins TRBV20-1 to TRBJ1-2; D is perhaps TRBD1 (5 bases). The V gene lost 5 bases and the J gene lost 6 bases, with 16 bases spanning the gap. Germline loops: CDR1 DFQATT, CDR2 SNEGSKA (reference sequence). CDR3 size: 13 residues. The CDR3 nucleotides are TGCAGTGCTCCGGGGACGGGAGGGAATGGCTACACCTTC. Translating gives CSAPGTGGNGYTF.

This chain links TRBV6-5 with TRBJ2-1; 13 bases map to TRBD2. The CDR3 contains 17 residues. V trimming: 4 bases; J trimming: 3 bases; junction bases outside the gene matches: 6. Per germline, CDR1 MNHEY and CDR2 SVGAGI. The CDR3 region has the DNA TGTGCCAGCAGTTCTCGGACTAGCGGGGGAATCTACAATGAGCAGTTCTTC. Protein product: CASSSRTSGGIYNEQFF.

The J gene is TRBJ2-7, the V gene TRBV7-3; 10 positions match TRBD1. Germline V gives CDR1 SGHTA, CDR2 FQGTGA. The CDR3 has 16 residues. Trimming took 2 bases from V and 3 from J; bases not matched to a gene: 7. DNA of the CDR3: TGTGCCAGCAGCTTACGGGGTGGACAGGGGGTCTACGAGCAGTACTTC. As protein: CASSLRGGQGVYEQYF.

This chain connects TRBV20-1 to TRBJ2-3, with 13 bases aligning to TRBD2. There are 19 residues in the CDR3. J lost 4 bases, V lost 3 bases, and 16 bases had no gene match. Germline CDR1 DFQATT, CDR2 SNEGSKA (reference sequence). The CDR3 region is CSASSRRLAGGGYADTQYF. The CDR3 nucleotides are TGCAGTGCTAGTAGTAGGAGACTAGCGGGGGGTGGTTACGCAGATACGCAGTATTTT.

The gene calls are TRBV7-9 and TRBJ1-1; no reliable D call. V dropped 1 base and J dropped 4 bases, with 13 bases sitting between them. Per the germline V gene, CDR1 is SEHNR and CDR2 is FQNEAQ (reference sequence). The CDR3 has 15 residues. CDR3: CASSLDRGPGTEAFF. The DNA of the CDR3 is TGTGCCAGCAGCTTAGATCGCGGGCCGGGCACTGAAGCTTTCTTT.

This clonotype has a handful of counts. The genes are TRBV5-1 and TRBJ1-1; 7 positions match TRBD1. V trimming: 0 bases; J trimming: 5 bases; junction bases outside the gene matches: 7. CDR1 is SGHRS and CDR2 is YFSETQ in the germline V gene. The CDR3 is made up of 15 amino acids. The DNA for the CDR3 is TGCGCCAGCAGCTTGGCCGGTCAGGGGGAGACTGAAGCTTTCTTT. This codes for CASSLAGQGETEAFF.

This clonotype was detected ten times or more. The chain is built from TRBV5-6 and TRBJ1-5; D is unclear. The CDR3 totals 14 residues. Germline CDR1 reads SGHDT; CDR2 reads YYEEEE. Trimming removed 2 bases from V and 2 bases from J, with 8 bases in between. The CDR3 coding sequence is TGTGCCAGCAGCTTCGGCAGACGCAATCAGCCCCAGCATTTT. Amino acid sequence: CASSFGRRNQPQHF.

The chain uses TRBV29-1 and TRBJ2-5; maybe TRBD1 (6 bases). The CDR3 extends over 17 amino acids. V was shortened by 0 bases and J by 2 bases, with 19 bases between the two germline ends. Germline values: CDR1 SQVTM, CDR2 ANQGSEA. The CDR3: CSVEDRRDNYRQETQYF. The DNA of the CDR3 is TGCAGCGTTGAAGATCGACGGGACAACTACAGACAAGAGACCCAGTACTTC.

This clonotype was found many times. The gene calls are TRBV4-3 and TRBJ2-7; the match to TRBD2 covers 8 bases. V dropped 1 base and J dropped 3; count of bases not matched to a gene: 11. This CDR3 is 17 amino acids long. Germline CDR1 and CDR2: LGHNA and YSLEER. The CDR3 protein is CASSQALSGGGNYEQYF. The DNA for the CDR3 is TGCGCCAGCAGCCAAGCCCTATCGGGAGGGGGGAACTACGAGCAGTACTTC.

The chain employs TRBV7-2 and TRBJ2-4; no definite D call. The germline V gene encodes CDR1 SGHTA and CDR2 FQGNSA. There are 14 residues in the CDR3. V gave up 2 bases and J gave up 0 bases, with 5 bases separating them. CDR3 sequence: CASSLFVAKNIQYF. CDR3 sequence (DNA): TGTGCCAGCAGCTTATTCGTAGCCAAAAACATTCAGTACTTC.

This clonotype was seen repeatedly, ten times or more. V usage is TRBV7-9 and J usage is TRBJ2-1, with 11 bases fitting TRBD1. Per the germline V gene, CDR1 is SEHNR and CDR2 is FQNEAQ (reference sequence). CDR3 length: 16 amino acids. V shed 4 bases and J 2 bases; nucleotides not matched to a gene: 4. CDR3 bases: TGTGCCAGCAGCTACAAGGGACAGGGGGCCTACAATGAGCAGTTCTTC. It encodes CASSYKGQGAYNEQFF.

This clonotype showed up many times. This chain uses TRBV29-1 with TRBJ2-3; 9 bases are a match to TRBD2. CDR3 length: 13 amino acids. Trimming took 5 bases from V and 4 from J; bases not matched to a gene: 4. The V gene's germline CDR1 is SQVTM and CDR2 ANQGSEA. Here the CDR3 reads CSVPSGAADTQYF. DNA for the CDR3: TGCAGCGTTCCTAGCGGGGCAGCAGATACGCAGTATTTT.

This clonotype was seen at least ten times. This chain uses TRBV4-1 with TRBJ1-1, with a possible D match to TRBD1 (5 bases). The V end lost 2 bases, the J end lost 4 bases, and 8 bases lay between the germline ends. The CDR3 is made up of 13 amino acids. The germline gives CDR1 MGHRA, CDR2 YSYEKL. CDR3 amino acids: CASSQQRGTEAFF. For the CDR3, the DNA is TGCGCCAGCAGCCAACAGAGGGGCACTGAAGCTTTCTTT.

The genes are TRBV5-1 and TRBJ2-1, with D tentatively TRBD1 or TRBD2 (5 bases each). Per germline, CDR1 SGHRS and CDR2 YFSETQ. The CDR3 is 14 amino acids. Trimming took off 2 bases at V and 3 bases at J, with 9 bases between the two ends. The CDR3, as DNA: TGCGCCAGCAGCTTATGGGGGAACTACAATGAGCAGTTCTTC. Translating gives CASSLWGNYNEQFF.

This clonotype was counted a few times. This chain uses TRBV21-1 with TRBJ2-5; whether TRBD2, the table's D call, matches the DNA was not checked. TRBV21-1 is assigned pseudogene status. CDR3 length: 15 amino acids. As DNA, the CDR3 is TGTGCCAGCAGCAAAAAGGGGAGGGCCCGGGAGACCCAGTACTTC. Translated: CASSKKGRARETQYF.

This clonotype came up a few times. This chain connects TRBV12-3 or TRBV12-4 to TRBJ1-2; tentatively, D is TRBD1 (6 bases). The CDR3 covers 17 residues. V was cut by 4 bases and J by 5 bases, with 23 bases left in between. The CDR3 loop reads CASSSLGEVGARYGYTF. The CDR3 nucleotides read TGTGCCAGCAGTTCGCTGGGCGAAGTGGGGGCGAGGTATGGCTACACCTTC.

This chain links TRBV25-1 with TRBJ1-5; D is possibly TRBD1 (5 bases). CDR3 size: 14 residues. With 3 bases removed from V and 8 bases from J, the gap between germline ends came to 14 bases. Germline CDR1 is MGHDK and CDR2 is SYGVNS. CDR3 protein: CASSEAGIGEPQHF. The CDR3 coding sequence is TGTGCCAGCAGTGAGGCAGGGATCGGGGAGCCCCAGCATTTT.